What follows are 4 T cell receptor beta chains derived from one specimen sequenced in a study of blood T cell repertoires in COVID-19. Produced via immunoSEQ multiplex PCR; TCRdb's table is partial and in-frame only. Of almost 200,000 clones listed, about nine tenths are singletons. What was sequenced was peripheral blood. The receptors were gathered from an older woman with acute or convalescent COVID-19.

As concerns this clone: Relative to the germline gene, one junction end is altered; a read error may explain this. The genes are TRBV18 and TRBJ2-7; 11 bases align to TRBD1. CDR3 size: 14 residues. The germline CDR1 and CDR2 sequences are KGHSH and LQKENI. CDR3 loop: CASTPDRGQYEQYF. CDR3 DNA: TGTGCCAGCACACCGGACAGGGGGCAATACGAGCAGTACTTC. Combining the CDR3 with reference TRBV18 and TRBJ2-7 gives the whole variable domain NAGVMQNPRHLVRRRGQEARLRCSPMKGHSHVYWYRQLPEEGLKFMVYLQKENIIDESGMPKERFSAEFPKEGPSILRIQQVVRGDSAAYFCASTPDRGQYEQYFGPGTRLTVT.

V and J are TRBV2 and TRBJ2-3; TRBD1 might be the D (5 bases). CDR3 length: 15 residues. Looked up from germline, CDR1 is SNHLY and CDR2 is FYNNEI. Trimming shortened V by 8 bases and J by 5 bases, and 20 bases separated the two germline ends. The CDR3 loop is CASLSPRQGKDTQYF. In DNA form, the CDR3 reads TGTGCCAGCCTCTCTCCGCGGCAGGGAAAAGATACGCAGTATTTT.

The chain carries TRBV6-5 and TRBJ2-3; TRBD1 matches 9 bases. Looked up from germline, CDR1 is MNHEY and CDR2 is SVGAGI. Trimming at V came to 7 bases and at J to 2 bases, leaving 7 bases not matched to a gene. The CDR3 loop spans 15 amino acids. For the CDR3, the DNA is TGTGCCAGCACATACAGGGGGCATTCCACAGATACGCAGTATTTT. Residues: CASTYRGHSTDTQYF.

V and J are TRBV5-1 and TRBJ1-4; tentative D call: TRBD1 (6 bases). CDR3 length: 15 residues. Trimming took 3 bases from V and 5 from J, leaving 14 bases between them. Germline CDR1 and CDR2: SGHRS and YFSETQ. CDR3 coding DNA: TGCGCCAGCAGCTCCGGGGGGGGCGGAAATGAAAAACTGTTTTTT. Translating it yields CASSSGGGGNEKLFF.